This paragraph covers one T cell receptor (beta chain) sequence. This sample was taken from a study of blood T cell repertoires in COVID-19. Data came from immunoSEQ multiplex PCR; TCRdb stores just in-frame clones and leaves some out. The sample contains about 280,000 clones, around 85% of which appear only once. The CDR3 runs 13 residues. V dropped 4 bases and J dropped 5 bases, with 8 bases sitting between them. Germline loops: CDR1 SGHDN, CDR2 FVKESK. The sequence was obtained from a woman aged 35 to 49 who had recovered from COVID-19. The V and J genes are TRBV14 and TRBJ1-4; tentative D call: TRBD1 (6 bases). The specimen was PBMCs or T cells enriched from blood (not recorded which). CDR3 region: CASSRDKNEKLFF. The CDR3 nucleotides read TGTGCCAGCAGCCGGGACAAAAATGAAAAACTGTTTTTT. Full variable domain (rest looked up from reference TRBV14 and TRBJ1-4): EAGVTQFPSHSVIEKGQTVTLRCDPISGHDNLYWYRRVMGKEIKFLLHFVKESKQDESGMPNNRFLAERTGGTYSTLKVQPAELEDSGVYFCASSRDKNEKLFFGSGTQLSVL.